Listed here are 11 T cell receptor beta chains from one sample, sequenced in a study of T-cell memory formation after mild COVID-19. Each CDR3 protein gets one entry after TCRdb re-called the 5' RACE reads with MiXCR. The top ten hold 22% of the sample, which has approximately 300,000 distinct CDR3 sequences, roughly 8% seen once. Sequencing was done on a sample of PBMCs or a T cell subset sorted from them (not recorded which). The receptors were gathered from a young man who had mild COVID-19 (a few samples of this study predate the infection). Cell type and time point are not known.

There are many counts of this clonotype. The J gene is TRBJ1-6, the V gene TRBV7-2, with TRBD1 as a possible D gene (6 bases). Deletions cut 5 bases from V and 8 bases from J, with 10 bases between. The germline V gene has CDR1 SGHTA and CDR2 FQGNSA. This CDR3 has 13 amino acids. The CDR3 is CASSLRTDSPLHF. The CDR3 coding sequence is TGTGCCAGCAGCCTAAGGACAGATTCACCCCTCCACTTT.

CDR3 in DNA: TGTGCCAGCAGTGAAGTGAGGGGGGAAACTGAAGCTTTCTTT. Translation gives CASSEVRGETEAFF. The chain combines TRBV6-1 with TRBJ1-1; D may be TRBD1 (6 bases). Trimming took off 1 base at V and 5 bases at J, with 11 bases between the two ends. Germline V gene data show CDR1 as MNHNS and CDR2 as SASEGT. CDR3 size: 14 residues.

This clonotype was recorded at least ten times. V and J are TRBV27 and TRBJ1-5; 8 nucleotides agree with TRBD1. The CDR3 covers 15 residues. Germline loops: CDR1 MNHEY, CDR2 SMNVEV (reference sequence). The trim removed 3 bases at V and 6 bases at J, leaving 7 bases unmatched. Here the CDR3 reads CASSLTGVGTQPQHF. The CDR3 DNA reads TGTGCCAGCAGTTTGACAGGGGTAGGGACTCAGCCCCAGCATTTT.

The chain couples TRBV4-3 to TRBJ1-2, with D maybe TRBD1 (5 bases). The CDR3 has 14 residues. V lost 0 bases to trimming and J lost 6 bases, with 11 bases between them. Germline V gives CDR1 LGHNA, CDR2 YSLEER. The CDR3, as DNA: TGCGCCAGCAGCCAAGAGGTAGGGGCAGATGGCTACACCTTC. Translated, it gives CASSQEVGADGYTF.

This clonotype has only a few counts. J is TRBJ2-7 and V is TRBV5-6; the D is unclear. This CDR3 has 12 amino acids. V was clipped by 4 bases and J by 2 bases, with 7 bases between them. CDR1 and CDR2 (germline): SGHDT, YYEEEE. The CDR3, as DNA: TGTGCCAGCAGCGGACCCGCCTACGAGCAGTACGTC. Protein: CASSGPAYEQYV.

This clonotype came up many times. The chain uses TRBV12-3 or TRBV12-4 and TRBJ2-7, with D possibly TRBD2 on 6 matching bases. V lost 6 bases and J lost 2, with 14 bases in between. CDR3 length: 14 residues. In nucleotides, the CDR3 is TGTGCCAGCAGCCGGCGACGGACTACCTACGAGCAGTACTTC. Encoded protein: CASSRRRTTYEQYF.

The chain recombines TRBV6-7 with TRBJ2-7; D uncertain. TRBV6-7 is an ORF, with its function uncertain. This CDR3 region has 17 residues. The germline V and J ends were trimmed by 0 bases and 2 bases, with 17 bases remaining between them. Here the CDR3 DNA reads TGTGCCAGCAGTTACTCTTGGATTAGCAGAAAGACCTACGAGCAGTACTTC. Protein sequence: CASSYSWISRKTYEQYF.

The V gene is TRBV6-5, the J gene TRBJ1-6; 9 positions match TRBD1. Germline V gene lookup returns CDR1 MNHEY and CDR2 SVGAGI. The CDR3 has 16 residues. V dropped 5 bases and J dropped 9; count of bases not matched to a gene: 11. The CDR3 bases are TGTGCCAGCAGTGACCGGACAGGGGCCGTCGGTTCACCCCTCCACTTT. Amino acid sequence: CASSDRTGAVGSPLHF.

The chain employs TRBV20-1 and TRBJ2-7; D perhaps matches TRBD2 (6 bases). Germline lookup yields CDR1 DFQATT and CDR2 SNEGSKA (reference sequence). The germline V and J ends were trimmed by 2 bases and 0 bases, with 8 bases remaining between them. There are 13 residues in the CDR3. The CDR3 region has the DNA TGCAGTGCTAGACGTAGCGGCTCCTACGAGCAGTACGTC. Amino acid sequence: CSARRSGSYEQYV.

This chain joins TRBV12-3 or TRBV12-4 and TRBJ2-7, with unresolved D. The CDR3 has 13 residues. V lost 3 bases and J lost 2, with 8 bases in between. CDR3 DNA sequence: TGTGCCAGCAGTTTCAGTCAGCCCTACGAGCAGTACTTC. It encodes CASSFSQPYEQYF.

This clonotype was detected only a few times. This chain joins TRBV5-1 and TRBJ2-3; no reliable D call. Germline CDR1 SGHRS, CDR2 YFSETQ. The CDR3 runs to 14 residues. The V and J ends lost 1 base and 0 bases respectively, with 6 bases between them. The CDR3 region has the DNA TGCGCCAGCAGCTTGCTGACTAGCACAGATACGCAGTATTTT. Its protein is CASSLLTSTDTQYF.